This T cell receptor beta chain was found in a study of OX40 agonist ivuxolimab in advanced cancers. Regarding the study as a whole: Clonal expansion by week 6 occurred in CD4+ and CD8+ blood T cells (at 0.1 to 3.0 mg/kg).

On this clone: No antigen is known for it.

With baseline, cycle 4 day 1, and cycle 7 day 1 as timepoints, blood was sampled. The CDR3 is 12 residues long. V shed 0 bases and J shed 4 bases, with 3 bases lying between them. The germline CDR1 and CDR2 sequences are MGHRA and YSYEKL. Data came from immunoSEQ multiplex PCR; TCRdb stores just in-frame clones and leaves some out. There are some 86,000 clones in the sample; about 90% occur only once, and approximately 8.4% lies in the top ten. The receptor was derived from an adult with an advanced solid tumor such as melanoma, head and neck, liver or kidney cancer. The sequences come from CD4+ or CD8+ T cells sorted from blood, collected in a trial of the OX40 agonist ivuxolimab. This sequence joins TRBV4-1 and TRBJ1-2, with D unresolved. The CDR3: CASSQDAYGYTF. CDR3 DNA sequence: TGCGCCAGCAGCCAAGACGCCTATGGCTACACCTTC.